This TCR beta chain comes out of a study of CD8 T cells in ankylosing spondylitis (dated by TCRdb to between 2016 and 2019). As for the study more broadly: To find TCR variants linked to disease, the study profiled T cell receptor beta repertoires in ankylosing spondylitis patients and healthy donors. The full study cohort was made up of over 20 ankylosing spondylitis patients and more than 90 healthy donors. Peripheral blood was sampled, and synovial fluid was also collected from ankylosing spondylitis patients. The full study reports these points: A TCR beta motif of several highly homologous amino acid variants appeared characteristic of blood from ankylosing spondylitis patients. The disease-linked clones were reported as significantly enriched in matched synovial fluid samples from ankylosing spondylitis patients. Some of the motif variants had been reported before in the synovial fluid and blood of reactive arthritis patients, a finding that suggests common disease-initiation mechanisms. In peripheral blood, the disease-linked clones were found at relatively low frequencies and had a CD8+ phenotype.

Its CDR3 holds 16 amino acids, cysteine through phenylalanine. The sequence is cut down to CDR3 DNA, 48 bases in frame from base 1. Reading the germline V gene gives CDR1 MNHEY and CDR2 SVGAGI. Here V drops 4 bases and J drops 5 bases, and the junction holds 6 bases not matched to any gene. The sequencer listed for this sample is Illumina HiSeq 2500. Quantitative 5'-RACE with molecular barcodes was the method used to prepare the TCR beta libraries. Per the source publication's procedure: A new computational method, built on a probabilistic model of VDJ rearrangement, was used to identify disease-linked TCR variants. The public reads were quality trimmed at Q25 with fastp and then assembled into clones with MiXCR by TCRdb, keeping productive beta chains. Every CDR3 protein is listed once, alongside the most common genes and DNA of its rows. TCRdb, rather than the study authors, made the V and J calls. In this sample the table shows roughly 350,000 distinct CDR3 sequences, roughly 8% of which occur a single time. The ten biggest clones cover less than 15% of the sample.

As to this clonotype: The antigen this receptor binds is unknown. Base quality data are lacking; no much larger clone is found one base away.

The receptor's source is a male donor with ankylosing spondylitis. The chain joins TRBV6-5 to TRBJ2-2, and TRBD2 aligns with 11 junction nucleotides. The specimen was blood, either unsorted or a sorted T cell fraction (not recorded which). CDR3 loop: CASSFVAGGGTGELFF. The DNA reads TGTGCCAGCAGTTTCGTAGCGGGAGGGGGGACCGGGGAGCTGTTTTTT.